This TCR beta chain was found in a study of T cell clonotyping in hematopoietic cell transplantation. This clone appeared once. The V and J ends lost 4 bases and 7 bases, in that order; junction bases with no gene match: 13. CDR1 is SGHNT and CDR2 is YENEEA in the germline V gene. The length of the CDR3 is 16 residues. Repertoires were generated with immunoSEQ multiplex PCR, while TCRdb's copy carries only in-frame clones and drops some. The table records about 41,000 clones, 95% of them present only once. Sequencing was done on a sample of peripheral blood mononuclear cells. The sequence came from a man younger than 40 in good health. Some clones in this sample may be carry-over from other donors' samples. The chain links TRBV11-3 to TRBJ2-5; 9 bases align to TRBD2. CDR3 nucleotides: TGTGCCAGCAGCTCAACCTCGGGACTAGCTGGTGGGACCCAGTACTTC. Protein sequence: CASSSTSGLAGGTQYF.